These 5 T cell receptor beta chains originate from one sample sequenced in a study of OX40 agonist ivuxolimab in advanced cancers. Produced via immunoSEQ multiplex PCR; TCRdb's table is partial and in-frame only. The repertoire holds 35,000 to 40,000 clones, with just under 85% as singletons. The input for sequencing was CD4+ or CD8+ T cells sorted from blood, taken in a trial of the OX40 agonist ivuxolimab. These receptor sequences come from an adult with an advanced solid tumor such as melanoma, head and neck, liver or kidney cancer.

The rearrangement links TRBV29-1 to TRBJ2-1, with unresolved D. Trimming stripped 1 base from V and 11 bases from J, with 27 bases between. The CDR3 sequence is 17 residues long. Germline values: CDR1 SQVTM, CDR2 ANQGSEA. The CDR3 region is CSVEGVRGRVTTMQQFF. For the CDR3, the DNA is TGCAGCGTTGAAGGGGTGCGTGGACGCGTCACTACAATGCAGCAGTTCTTC.

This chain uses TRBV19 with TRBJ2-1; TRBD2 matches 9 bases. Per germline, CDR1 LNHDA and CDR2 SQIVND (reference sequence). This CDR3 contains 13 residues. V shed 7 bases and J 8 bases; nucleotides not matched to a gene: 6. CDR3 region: CASTLAGWDEQFF. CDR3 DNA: TGTGCCAGTACCCTAGCGGGATGGGATGAGCAGTTCTTC.

DNA of the CDR3: TGTGCCATCAGTGTAACGGGGAACAATCAGCCCCAGCATTTT. It yields the protein CAISVTGNNQPQHF. The chain recombines TRBV10-3 with TRBJ1-5; D remains unclear. CDR1 and CDR2 (germline): ENHRY, SYGVKD. Trimming pared 4 bases from V and 3 bases from J, leaving 10 bases between. There are 14 residues in the CDR3.

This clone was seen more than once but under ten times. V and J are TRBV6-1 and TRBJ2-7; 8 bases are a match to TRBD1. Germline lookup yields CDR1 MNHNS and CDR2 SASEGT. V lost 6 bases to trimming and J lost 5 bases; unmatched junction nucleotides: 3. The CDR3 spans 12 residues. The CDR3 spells CASSKDRDEQYF. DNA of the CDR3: TGTGCCAGCAGCAAGGACAGGGACGAGCAGTACTTC.

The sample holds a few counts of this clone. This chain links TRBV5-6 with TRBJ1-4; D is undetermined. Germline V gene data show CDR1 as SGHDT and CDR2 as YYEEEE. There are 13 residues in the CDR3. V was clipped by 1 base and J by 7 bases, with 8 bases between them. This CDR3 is CASSLRSVEKLFF. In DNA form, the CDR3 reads TGTGCCAGCAGCTTGCGATCGGTTGAAAAACTGTTTTTT.